The T cell receptor (beta chain) described here comes from a study of regulatory T cells in long-lasting Graves disease. This clonotype showed up many times. HTBI primers from iRepertoire and Arm-PCR of CDR3 regions yielded the TCR beta libraries. Authors' processing steps: In the combined samples, 50 to 75 TRBV and 15 or so TRBJ segments were identified. From the multiplex PCR reads, TCRdb called clonotypes with MiXCR, one entry per CDR3 protein. TCRdb's processing, not the study's, gives the V and J calls here. Altogether hundreds of thousands of distinct CDR3 sequences are present, roughly 20% being singletons, with the ten largest covering more than 20%. From germline, CDR1 is SNHLY and CDR2 FYNNEI. V gave up 5 bases and J gave up 3 bases; unmatched junction bases: 6. The CDR3 consists of 15 residues. Time point meaning: persistent/refractory GD, antithyroid drugs over 5 years with positive TRAb. Scientists built the TCR library using RNA that was extracted from PBMCs.

Sequencing used peripheral blood mononuclear cells (PBMCs), obtained when the disease was refractory, from a patient treated with antithyroid drugs. The TCR originated in a female donor with Graves disease. V is TRBV2 and J is TRBJ2-7; TRBD2 matches 11 bases. CDR3 bases: TGTGCCAGCAGTTCGGGACTAGCGGACGGCTACGAGCAGTACTTC. Encoded protein: CASSSGLADGYEQYF.